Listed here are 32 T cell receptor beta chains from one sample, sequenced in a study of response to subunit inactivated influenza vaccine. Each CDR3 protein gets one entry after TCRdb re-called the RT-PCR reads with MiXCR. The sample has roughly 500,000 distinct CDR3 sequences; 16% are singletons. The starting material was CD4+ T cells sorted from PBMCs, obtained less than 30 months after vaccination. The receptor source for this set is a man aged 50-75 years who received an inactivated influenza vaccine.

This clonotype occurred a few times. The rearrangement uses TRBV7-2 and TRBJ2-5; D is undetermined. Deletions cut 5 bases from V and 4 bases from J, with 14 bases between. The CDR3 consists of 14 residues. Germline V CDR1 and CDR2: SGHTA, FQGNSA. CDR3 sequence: CASSHHTPPETQYF. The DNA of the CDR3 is TGTGCCAGCAGCCATCATACCCCCCCAGAGACCCAGTACTTC.

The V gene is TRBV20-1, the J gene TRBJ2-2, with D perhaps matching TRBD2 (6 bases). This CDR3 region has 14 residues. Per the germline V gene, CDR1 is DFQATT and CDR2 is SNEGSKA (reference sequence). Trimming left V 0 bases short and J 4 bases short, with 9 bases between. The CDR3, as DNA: TGCAGTGCTAGAGAGCGGGGTGGCACCGGGGAGCTGTTTTTT. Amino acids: CSARERGGTGELFF.

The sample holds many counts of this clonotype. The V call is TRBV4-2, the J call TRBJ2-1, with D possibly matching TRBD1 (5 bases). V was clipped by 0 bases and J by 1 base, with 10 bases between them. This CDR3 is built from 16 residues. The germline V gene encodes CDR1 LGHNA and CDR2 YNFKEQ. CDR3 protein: CASSQDQGSSYNEQFF. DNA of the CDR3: TGTGCCAGCAGCCAAGATCAGGGATCTTCCTACAATGAGCAGTTCTTC.

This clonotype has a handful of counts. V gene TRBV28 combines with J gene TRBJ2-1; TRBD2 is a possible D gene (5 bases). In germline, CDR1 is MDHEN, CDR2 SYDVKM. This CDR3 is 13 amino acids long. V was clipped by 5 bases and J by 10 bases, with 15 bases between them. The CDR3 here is CASSPYELDEQFF. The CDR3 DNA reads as TGTGCCAGCAGTCCTTATGAACTAGACGAGCAGTTCTTC.

The CDR3 loop reads CASSSLAASADTQYF. In DNA form, the CDR3 reads TGTGCCAGCAGCTCACTAGCGGCTAGCGCAGATACGCAGTATTTT. The chain is built from TRBV7-3 and TRBJ2-3; 8 nucleotides match TRBD2. Trimming removed 4 bases from V and 4 bases from J; junction bases left unmatched: 7. The germline V gene has CDR1 SGHTA and CDR2 FQGTGA. The CDR3 is made up of 15 amino acids.

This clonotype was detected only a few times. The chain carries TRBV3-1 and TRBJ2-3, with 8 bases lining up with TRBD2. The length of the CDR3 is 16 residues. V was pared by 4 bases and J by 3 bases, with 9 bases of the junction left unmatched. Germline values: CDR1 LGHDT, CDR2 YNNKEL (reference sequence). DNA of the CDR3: TGTGCCAGCAGCCCCCTTGGAGGCGGGAGGACAGATACGCAGTATTTT. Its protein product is CASSPLGGGRTDTQYF.

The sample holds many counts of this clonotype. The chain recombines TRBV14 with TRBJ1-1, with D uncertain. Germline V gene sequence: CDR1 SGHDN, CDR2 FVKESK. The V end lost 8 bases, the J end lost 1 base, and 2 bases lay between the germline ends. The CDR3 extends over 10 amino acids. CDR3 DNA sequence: TGTGCCAGCGGGAACACTGAAGCTTTCTTT. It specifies CASGNTEAFF.

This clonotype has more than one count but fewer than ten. CDR3 sequence reads: CSASVIGQGAFGGYTF. CDR3 nucleotides: TGCAGTGCTAGTGTGATAGGACAGGGGGCGTTTGGTGGCTACACCTTC. The J gene is TRBJ1-2, the V gene TRBV20-1, with 11 bases aligning to TRBD1. V lost 3 bases and J lost 7; bases outside the gene matches: 13. Germline CDR1 reads DFQATT; CDR2 reads SNEGSKA (reference sequence). The CDR3 totals 16 residues.

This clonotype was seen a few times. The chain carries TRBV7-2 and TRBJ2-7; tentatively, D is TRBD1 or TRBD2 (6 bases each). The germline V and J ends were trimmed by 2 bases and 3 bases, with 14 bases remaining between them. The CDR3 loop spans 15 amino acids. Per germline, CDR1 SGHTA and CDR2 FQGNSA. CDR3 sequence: CASSLYGGLSYEQYF. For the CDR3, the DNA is TGTGCCAGCAGCTTATATGGGGGGCTTAGCTACGAGCAGTACTTC.

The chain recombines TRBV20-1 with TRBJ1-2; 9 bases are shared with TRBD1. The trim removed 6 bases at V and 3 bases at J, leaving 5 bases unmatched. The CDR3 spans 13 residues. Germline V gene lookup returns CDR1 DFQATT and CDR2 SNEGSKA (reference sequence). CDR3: CSAGTGTDYGYTF. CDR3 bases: TGCAGTGCGGGGACAGGGACGGACTATGGCTACACCTTC.

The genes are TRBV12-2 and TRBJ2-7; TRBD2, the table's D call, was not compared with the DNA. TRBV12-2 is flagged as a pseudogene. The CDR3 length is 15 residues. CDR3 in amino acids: CASRLVADILGEQYF. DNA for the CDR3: TGTGCAAGTCGCTTAGTAGCGGATATCTTGGGGGAGCAGTACTTC.

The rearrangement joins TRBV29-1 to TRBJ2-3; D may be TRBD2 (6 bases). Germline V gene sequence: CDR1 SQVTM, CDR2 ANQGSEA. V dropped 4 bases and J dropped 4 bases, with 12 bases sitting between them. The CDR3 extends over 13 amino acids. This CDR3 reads CSVVSGVADTQYF. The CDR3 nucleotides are TGCAGCGTTGTTTCGGGAGTAGCAGATACGCAGTATTTT.

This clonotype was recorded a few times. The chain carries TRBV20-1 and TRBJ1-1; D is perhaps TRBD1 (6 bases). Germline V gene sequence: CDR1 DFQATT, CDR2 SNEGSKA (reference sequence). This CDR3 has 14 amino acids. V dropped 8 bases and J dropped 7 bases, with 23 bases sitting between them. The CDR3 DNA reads TGCAGTACGACTTCCCAGGGGAAACGTATTGAAGCTTTCTTT. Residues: CSTTSQGKRIEAFF.

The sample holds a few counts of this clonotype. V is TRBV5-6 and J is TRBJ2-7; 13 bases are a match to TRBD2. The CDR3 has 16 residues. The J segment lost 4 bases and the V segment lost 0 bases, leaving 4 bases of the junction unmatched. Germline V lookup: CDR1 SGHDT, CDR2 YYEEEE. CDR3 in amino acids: CASSLGTSGSFYEQYF. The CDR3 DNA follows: TGTGCCAGCAGCTTGGGGACTAGCGGGAGCTTTTACGAGCAGTACTTC.

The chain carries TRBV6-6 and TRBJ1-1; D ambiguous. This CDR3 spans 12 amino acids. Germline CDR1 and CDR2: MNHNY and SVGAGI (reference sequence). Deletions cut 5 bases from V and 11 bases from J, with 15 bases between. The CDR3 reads CASSLEAGLAFF. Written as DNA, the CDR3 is TGTGCCAGCAGTCTGGAGGCGGGGTTGGCTTTCTTT.

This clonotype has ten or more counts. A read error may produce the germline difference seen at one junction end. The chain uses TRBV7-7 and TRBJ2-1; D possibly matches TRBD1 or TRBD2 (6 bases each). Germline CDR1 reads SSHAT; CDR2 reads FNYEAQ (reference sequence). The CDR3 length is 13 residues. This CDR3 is CASSLGGGNEQFF. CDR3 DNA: TGTGCTAGCAGCTTAGGAGGGGGCAATGAGCAGTTCTTC.

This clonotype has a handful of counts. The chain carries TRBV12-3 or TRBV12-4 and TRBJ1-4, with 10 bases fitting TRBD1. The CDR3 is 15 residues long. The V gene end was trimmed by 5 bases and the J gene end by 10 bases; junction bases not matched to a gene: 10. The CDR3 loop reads CASSDRGQGIGKLFF. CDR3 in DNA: TGTGCCAGCAGTGACAGGGGACAGGGGATAGGAAAACTGTTTTTT.

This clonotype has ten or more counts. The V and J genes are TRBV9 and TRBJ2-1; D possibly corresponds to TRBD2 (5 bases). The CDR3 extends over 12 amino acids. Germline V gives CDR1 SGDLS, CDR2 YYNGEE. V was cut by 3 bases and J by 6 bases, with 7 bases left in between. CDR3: CASSDSVNEQFF. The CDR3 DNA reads TGTGCCAGCAGCGATAGCGTCAATGAGCAGTTCTTC.

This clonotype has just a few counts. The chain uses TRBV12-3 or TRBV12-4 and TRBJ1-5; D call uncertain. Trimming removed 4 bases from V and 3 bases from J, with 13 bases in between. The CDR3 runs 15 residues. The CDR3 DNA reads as TGTGCCAGCAGTTACACCGGGTCCATCAATCAGCCCCAGCATTTT. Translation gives CASSYTGSINQPQHF.

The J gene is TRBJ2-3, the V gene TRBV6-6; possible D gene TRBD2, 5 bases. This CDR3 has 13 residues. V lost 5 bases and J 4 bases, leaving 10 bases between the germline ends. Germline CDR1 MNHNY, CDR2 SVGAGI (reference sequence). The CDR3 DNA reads TGTGCCAGCAGTCTTTTCGGGGCAGATACGCAGTATTTT. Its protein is CASSLFGADTQYF.

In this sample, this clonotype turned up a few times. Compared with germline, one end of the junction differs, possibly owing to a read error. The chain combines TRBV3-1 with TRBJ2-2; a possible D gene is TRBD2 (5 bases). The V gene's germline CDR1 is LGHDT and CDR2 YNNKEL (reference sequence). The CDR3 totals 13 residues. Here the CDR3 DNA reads TGTGCCAGCAGCCAAGTAGGAACCGGGGAGCTGGTTTTT. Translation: CASSQVGTGELVF.

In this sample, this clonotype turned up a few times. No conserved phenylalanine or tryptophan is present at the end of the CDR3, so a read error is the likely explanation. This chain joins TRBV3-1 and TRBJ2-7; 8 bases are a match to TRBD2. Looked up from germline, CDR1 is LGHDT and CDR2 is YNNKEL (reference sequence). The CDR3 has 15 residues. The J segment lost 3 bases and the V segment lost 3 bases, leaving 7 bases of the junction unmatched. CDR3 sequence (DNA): TGTGCCAGCAGCCACGTCACTAGCGGTCGCTACGAGCAGTACCTC. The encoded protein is CASSHVTSGRYEQYL.

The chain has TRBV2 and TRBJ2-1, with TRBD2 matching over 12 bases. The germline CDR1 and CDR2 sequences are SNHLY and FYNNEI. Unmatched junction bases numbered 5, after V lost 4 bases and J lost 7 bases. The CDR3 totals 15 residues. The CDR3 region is CASSVRTSGGNEQFF. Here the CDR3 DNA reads TGTGCCAGCAGTGTAAGAACTAGCGGGGGGAATGAGCAGTTCTTC.

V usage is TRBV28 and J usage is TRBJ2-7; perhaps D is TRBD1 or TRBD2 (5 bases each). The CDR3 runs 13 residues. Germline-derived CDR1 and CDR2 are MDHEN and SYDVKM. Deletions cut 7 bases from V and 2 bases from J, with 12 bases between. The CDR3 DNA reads TGTGCCAGCAACCCCGGGGCTCCCTACGAGCAGTACTTC. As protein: CASNPGAPYEQYF.

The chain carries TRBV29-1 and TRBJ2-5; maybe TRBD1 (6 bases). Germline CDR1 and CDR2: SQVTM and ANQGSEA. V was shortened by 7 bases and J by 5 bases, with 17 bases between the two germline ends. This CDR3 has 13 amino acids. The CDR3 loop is CSGRDTWGETQYF. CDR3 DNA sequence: TGCAGCGGCCGGGACACGTGGGGGGAGACCCAGTACTTC.

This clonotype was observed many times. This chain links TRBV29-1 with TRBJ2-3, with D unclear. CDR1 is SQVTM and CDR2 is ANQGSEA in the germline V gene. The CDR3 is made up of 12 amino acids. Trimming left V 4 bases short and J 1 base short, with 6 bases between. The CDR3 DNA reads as TGCAGCGTTGTCAGAGGCACAGATACGCAGTATTTT. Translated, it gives CSVVRGTDTQYF.

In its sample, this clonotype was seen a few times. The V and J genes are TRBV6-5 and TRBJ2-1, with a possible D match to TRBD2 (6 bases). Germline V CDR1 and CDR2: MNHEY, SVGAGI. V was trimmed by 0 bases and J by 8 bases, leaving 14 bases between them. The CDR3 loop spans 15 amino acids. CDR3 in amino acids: CASSYSAGSGDEQFF. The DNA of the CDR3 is TGTGCCAGCAGTTACTCGGCCGGGAGTGGGGATGAGCAGTTCTTC.

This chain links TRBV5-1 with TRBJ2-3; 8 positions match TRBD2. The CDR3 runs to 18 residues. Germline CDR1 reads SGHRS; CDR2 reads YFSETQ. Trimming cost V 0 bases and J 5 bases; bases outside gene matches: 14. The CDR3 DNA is TGCGCCAGCAGCTTGGCCGCGGGACTAGTCGGGGCTGGAGATACGCAGTATTTT. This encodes CASSLAAGLVGAGDTQYF.

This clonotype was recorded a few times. The CDR3 region is CASSQPGHYNSPLHF. DNA for the CDR3: TGTGCCAGCAGCCAACCGGGACACTATAATTCACCCCTCCACTTT. The chain links TRBV3-1 to TRBJ1-6; tentatively, D is TRBD1 (6 bases). Germline V gene data show CDR1 as LGHDT and CDR2 as YNNKEL (reference sequence). The CDR3 covers 15 residues. V lost 2 bases, J lost 3 bases, and 8 bases lay in between.

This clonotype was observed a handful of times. As DNA, the CDR3 is TGCAGTGCGACCGGGACTAGCGGGATAGGTGAGCAGTTCTTC. Encoded protein: CSATGTSGIGEQFF. The rearrangement links TRBV20-1 to TRBJ2-1; 13 nucleotides align to TRBD2. The V gene's germline CDR1 is DFQATT and CDR2 SNEGSKA (reference sequence). This CDR3 comprises 14 residues. The J segment lost 9 bases and the V segment lost 6 bases, leaving 8 bases of the junction unmatched.

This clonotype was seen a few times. CDR3 sequence reads: CASSLGQGSLNEQFF. As DNA, the CDR3 is TGTGCCAGCAGTTTAGGGCAGGGGTCCCTCAATGAGCAGTTCTTC. The rearrangement uses TRBV12-3 or TRBV12-4 and TRBJ2-1, with a possible D match to TRBD1 (6 bases). The CDR3 covers 15 residues. V lost 1 base, J lost 6 bases, and 13 bases lay in between.

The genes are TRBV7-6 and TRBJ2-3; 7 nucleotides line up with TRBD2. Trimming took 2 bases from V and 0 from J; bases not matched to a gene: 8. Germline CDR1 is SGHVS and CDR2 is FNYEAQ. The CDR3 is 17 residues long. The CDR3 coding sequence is TGTGCCAGCAGCTTAATGGCTAGCGGTACTAGCACAGATACGCAGTATTTT. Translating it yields CASSLMASGTSTDTQYF.